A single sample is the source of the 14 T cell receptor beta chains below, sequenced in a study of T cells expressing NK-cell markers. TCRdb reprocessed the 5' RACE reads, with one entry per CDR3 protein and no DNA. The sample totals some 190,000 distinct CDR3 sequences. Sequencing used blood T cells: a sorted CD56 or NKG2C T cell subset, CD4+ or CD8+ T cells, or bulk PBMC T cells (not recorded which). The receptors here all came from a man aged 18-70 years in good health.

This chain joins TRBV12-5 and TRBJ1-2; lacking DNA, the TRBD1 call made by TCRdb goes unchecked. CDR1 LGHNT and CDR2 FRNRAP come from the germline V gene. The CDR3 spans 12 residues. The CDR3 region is CASGPPGRGYTF.

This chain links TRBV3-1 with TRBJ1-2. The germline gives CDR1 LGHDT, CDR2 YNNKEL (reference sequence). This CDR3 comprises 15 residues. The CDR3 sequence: CASSQERTDNYGYTF. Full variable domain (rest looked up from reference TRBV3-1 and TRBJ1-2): DTAVSQTPKYLVTQMGNDKSIKCEQNLGHDTMYWYKQDSKKFLKIMFSYNNKELIINETVPNRFSPKSPDKAHLNLHINSLELGDSAVYFCASSQERTDNYGYTFGSGTRLTVV.

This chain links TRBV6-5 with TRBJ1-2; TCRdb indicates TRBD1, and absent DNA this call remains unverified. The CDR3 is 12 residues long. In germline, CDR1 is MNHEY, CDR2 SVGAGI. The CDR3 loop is CASSGRGIGYTF.

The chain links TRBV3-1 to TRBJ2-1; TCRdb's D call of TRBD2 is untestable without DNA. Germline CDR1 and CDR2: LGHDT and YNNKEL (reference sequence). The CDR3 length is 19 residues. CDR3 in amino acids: CASSHPTTVGSGGYNEQFF.

CDR3 protein: CASGPGTEEETQYF. V is TRBV28 and J is TRBJ2-5; TCRdb's assignment of TRBD1 cannot be checked, as there is no DNA. This CDR3 has 14 residues. CDR1 and CDR2 from the germline V gene are MDHEN and SYDVKM.

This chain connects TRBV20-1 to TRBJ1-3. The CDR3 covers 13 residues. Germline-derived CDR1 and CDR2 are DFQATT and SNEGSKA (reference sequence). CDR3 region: CSARVLGGNTIYF.

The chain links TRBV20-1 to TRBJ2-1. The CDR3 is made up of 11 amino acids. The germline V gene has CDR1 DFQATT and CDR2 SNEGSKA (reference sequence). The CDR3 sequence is CSARDGWQQFF.

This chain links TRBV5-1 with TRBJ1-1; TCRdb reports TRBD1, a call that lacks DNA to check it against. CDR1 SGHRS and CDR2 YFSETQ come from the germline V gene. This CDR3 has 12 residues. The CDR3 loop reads CASSLGMSEAFF.

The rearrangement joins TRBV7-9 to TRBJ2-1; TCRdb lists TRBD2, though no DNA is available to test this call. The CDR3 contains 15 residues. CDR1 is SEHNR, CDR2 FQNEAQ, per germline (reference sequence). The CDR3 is CASSLGTSGYNEQFF.

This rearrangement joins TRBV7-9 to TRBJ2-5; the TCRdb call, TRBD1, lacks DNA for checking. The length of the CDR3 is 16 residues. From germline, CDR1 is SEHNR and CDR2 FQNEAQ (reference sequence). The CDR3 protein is CASSRPSGRAYETQYF. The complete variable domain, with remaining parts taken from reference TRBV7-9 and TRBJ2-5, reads DTGVSQNPRHKITKRGQNVTFRCDPISEHNRLYWYRQTLGQGPEFLTYFQNEAQLEKSRLLSDRFSAERPKGSFSTLEIQRTEQGDSAMYLCASSRPSGRAYETQYFGPGTRLLVL.

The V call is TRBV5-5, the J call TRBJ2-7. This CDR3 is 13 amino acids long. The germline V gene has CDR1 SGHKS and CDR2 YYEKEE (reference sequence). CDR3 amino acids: CASSLYEPYEQYF.

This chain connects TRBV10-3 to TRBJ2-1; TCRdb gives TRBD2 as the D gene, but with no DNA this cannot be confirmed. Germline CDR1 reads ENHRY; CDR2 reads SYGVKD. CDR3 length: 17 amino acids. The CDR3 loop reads CAISESGLADDRDEQFF.

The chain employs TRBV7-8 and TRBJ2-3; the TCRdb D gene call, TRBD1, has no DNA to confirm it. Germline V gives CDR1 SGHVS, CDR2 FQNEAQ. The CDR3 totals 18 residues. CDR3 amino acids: CASSLAIAGGLSTDTQYF.

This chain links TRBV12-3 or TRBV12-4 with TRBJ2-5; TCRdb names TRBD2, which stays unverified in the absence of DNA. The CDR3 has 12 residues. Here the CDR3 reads CASSSGSQTQYF.